This entry lists 5 T cell receptor beta chains sequenced from one sample in a study of molecular identifiers for immune sequencing clone quantification. Each CDR3 protein gets one entry after TCRdb re-called the PCR reads with MiXCR. The data contain about 640,000 distinct CDR3 sequences, 15% to 20% of them singletons. The sample consisted of naive CD8+ T cells from blood, with Jurkat cell RNA spiked in. Subset in this sample: FACS-sorted CD8+CD4-CCR7+CD45RA+ naive T cells. Receptors originate from a human donor in good health. Some libraries in this study had Jurkat cell RNA spiked in.

This chain uses TRBV12-5 with TRBJ2-7, with D perhaps matching TRBD1 (6 bases). V gave up 5 bases and J gave up 5 bases, with 10 bases separating them. The CDR3 is 12 amino acids. The V gene's germline CDR1 is LGHNT and CDR2 FRNRAP. The CDR3 bases are TGTGCTAGTGGTCTTGCAGGGGACGAGCAGTACTTC. Encoded protein: CASGLAGDEQYF.

V is TRBV12-3 or TRBV12-4 and J is TRBJ2-1; TRBD2 agrees at 10 bases. CDR3 length equals 15 residues. With 5 bases clipped from V and 8 bases from J, the junction kept 9 bases outside the gene matches. The CDR3 bases are TGTGCCAGCAGTACCGGGACTAGCGTAACCGATGAGCAGTTCTTC. It specifies CASSTGTSVTDEQFF.

This clonotype was found many times. V is TRBV7-9 and J is TRBJ1-2; TRBD1 might be the D (5 bases). The CDR3 has 14 residues. The ends were cut back, 6 bases at V and 3 bases at J, with 14 bases in the middle. The germline gives CDR1 SEHNR, CDR2 FQNEAQ (reference sequence). The CDR3 here is CASRGDGGDYGYTF. In nucleotides, the CDR3 is TGTGCCAGCAGGGGAGACGGGGGTGACTATGGCTACACCTTC.

Concerning this clonotype: The conserved phenylalanine or tryptophan normally closing the CDR3 is absent here, so this likely arose from a read error. The J gene is TRBJ1-5, the V gene TRBV9, with 10 bases aligning to TRBD1. This CDR3 has 15 amino acids. Germline V CDR1 and CDR2: SGDLS, YYNGEE. Losses at the gene ends were 2 bases for V and 5 bases for J; bases not matched to a gene: 4. CDR3 in DNA: TGTGCCAGCAGCGTTTCGGGGACAGGGGATCAGCCCCAGCATTCT. Its protein is CASSVSGTGDQPQHS.

The rearrangement links TRBV18 to TRBJ2-7, with unresolved D. The CDR3 has 13 residues. Trimming took 6 bases from V and 0 from J, leaving 9 bases between them. Germline values: CDR1 KGHSH, CDR2 LQKENI. Written as DNA, the CDR3 is TGTGCCAGCTCTAAAAGGGACTCCTACGAGCAGTACTTC. Its translation: CASSKRDSYEQYF.